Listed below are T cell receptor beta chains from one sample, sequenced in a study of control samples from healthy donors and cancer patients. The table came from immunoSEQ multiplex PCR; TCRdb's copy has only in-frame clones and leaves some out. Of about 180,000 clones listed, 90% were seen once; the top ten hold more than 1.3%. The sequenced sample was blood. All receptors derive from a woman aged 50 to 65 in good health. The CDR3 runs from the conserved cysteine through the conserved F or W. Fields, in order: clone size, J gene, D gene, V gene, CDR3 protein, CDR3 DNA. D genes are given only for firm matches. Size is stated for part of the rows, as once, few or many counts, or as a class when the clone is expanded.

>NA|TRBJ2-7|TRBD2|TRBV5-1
CASSLAGSSGGRFYEQYF
TGCGCCAGCAGCTTGGCGGGGAGTTCGGGGGGGCGCTTCTACGAGCAGTACTTC
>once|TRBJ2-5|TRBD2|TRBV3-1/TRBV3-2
CASSQVTGGGAPSQETQYF
TGTGCCAGCAGCCAAGTTACGGGCGGGGGGGCCCCGAGTCAAGAGACCCAGTACTTC
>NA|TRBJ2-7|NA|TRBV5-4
CASSLNLGKNDEQYF
TGTGCCAGCAGCTTGAATCTCGGGAAGAATGACGAGCAGTACTTC
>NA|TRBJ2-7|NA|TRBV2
CASSEHLPSELYEQYF
TGTGCCAGCAGTGAACACCTGCCTAGCGAACTTTACGAGCAGTACTTC
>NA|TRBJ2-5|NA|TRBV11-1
CASSLAIWEEETQYF
TGTGCCAGCAGCTTAGCGATTTGGGAGGAGGAGACCCAGTACTTC
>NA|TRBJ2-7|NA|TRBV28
CATLSSSRSLSF
TGTGCCACCTTATCTTCTTCGAGGAGCCTTAGCTTC
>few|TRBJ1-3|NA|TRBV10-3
CAIRTAGNTIYF
TGTGCCATCAGGACAGCCGGAAACACCATATATTTT
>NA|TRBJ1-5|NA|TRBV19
CASSIGNQPQHF
TGTGCCAGTAGTATCGGGAATCAGCCCCAGCATTTT
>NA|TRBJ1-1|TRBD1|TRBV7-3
CASSLNPLTGGTEAFF
TGTGCCAGCAGCTTAAACCCACTTACAGGGGGCACTGAAGCTTTCTTT
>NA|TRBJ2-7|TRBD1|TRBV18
CASSPRGDRGVREQYF
TGTGCCAGCTCACCACGTGGCGACAGGGGGGTCCGCGAGCAGTACTTC
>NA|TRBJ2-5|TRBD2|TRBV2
CASSGLGLAGGSGETQYF
TGTGCCAGCAGTGGCTTGGGACTAGCGGGGGGAAGTGGTGAGACCCAGTACTTC
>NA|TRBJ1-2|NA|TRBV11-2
CASSTRLRANYGYTF
TGTGCCAGCAGCACCCGGCTCAGGGCTAACTATGGCTACACCTTC
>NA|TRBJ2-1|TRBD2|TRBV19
CASSISLAGYNEQFF
TGTGCCAGTAGTATCAGTCTAGCGGGATACAATGAGCAGTTCTTC
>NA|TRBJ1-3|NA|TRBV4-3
CASSQEPTGVSGNTIYF
TGCGCCAGCAGCCAAGAGCCCACCGGGGTCTCTGGAAACACCATATATTTT
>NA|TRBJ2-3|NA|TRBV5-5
CASSFQGGGDTQYF
TGTGCCAGCAGCTTTCAGGGAGGGGGTGATACGCAGTATTTT
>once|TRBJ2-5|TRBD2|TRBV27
CASSSSTSGTPGQETQYF
TGTGCCAGCAGTTCCTCGACTAGCGGGACCCCCGGACAAGAGACCCAGTACTTC
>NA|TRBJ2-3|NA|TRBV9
CASSVGAGGTDTQYF
TGTGCCAGCAGCGTAGGGGCAGGGGGCACAGATACGCAGTATTTT
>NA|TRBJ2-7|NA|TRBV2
CASSVAGRKEYEQYF
TGTGCCAGCAGTGTGGCGGGGCGTAAGGAATACGAGCAGTACTTC
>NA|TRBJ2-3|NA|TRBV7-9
CASSLVRTRHQLSTDTQYF
TGTGCCAGCAGCTTAGTTCGGACAAGGCACCAACTAAGCACAGATACGCAGTATTTT
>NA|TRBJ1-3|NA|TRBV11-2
CASSPRRGAGNTIYF
TGTGCCAGCAGCCCCCGTAGAGGGGCTGGAAACACCATATATTTT
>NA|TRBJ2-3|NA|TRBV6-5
CASRTIDFTDTQYF
TGTGCCAGCAGAACCATAGATTTCACAGATACGCAGTATTTT
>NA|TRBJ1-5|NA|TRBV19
CASSSQGDGNQPQHF
TGTGCCAGTAGTTCACAGGGCGACGGCAATCAGCCCCAGCATTTT